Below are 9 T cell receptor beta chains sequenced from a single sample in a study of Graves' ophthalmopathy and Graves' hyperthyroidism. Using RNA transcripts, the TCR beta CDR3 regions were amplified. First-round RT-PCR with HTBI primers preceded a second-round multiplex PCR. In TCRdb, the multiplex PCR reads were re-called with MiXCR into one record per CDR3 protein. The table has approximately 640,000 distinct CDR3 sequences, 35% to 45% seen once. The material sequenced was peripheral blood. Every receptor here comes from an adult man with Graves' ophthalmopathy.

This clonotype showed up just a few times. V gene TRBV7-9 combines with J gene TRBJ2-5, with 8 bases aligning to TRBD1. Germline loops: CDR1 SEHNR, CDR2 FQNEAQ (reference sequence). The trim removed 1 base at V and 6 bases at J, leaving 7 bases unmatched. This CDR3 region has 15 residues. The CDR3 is CASSLGRQGRQTQYF. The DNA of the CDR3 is TGTGCCAGCAGCTTAGGGAGACAGGGGAGGCAGACCCAGTACTTC.

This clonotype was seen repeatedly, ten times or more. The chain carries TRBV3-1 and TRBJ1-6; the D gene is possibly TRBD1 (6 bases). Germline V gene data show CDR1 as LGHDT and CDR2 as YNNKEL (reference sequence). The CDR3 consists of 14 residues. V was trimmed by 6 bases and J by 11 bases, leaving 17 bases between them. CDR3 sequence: CASSPTRQGTPLHF. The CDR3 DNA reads TGTGCCAGCAGTCCAACCCGGCAGGGGACACCCCTCCACTTT.

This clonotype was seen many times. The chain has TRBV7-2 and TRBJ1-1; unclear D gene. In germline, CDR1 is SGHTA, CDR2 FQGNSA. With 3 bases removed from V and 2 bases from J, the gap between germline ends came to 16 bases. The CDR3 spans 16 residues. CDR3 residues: CASSLGFRQLNTEAFF. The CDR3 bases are TGTGCCAGCAGCTTGGGCTTCCGACAATTAAACACTGAAGCTTTCTTT.

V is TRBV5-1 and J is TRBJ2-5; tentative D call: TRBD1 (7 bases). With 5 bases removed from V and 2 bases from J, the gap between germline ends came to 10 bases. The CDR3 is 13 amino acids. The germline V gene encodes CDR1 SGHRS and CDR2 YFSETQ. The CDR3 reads CASRTGRQETQYF. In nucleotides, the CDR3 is TGCGCCAGCAGGACAGGGAGGCAAGAGACCCAGTACTTC.

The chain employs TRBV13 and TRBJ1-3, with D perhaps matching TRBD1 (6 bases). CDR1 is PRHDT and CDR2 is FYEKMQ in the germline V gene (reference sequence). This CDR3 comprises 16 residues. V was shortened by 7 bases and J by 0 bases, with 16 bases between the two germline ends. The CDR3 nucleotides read TGTGCCAGCACCCCGGGACACCATCTCTCTGGAAACACCATATATTTT. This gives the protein CASTPGHHLSGNTIYF.

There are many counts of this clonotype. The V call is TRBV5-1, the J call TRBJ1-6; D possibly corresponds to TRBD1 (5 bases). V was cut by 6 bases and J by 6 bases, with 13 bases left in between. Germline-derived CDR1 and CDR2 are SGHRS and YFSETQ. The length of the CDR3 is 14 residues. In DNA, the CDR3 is TGCGCCAGCAAGGTCGGAGGGGCTAATTCACCCCTCCACTTT. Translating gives CASKVGGANSPLHF.

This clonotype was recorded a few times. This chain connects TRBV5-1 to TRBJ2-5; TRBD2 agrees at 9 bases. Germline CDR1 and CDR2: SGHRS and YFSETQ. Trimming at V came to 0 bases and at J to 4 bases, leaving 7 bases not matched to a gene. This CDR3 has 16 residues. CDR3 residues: CASSLEVAGDGETQYF. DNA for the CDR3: TGCGCCAGCAGCTTGGAGGTAGCGGGAGATGGAGAGACCCAGTACTTC.

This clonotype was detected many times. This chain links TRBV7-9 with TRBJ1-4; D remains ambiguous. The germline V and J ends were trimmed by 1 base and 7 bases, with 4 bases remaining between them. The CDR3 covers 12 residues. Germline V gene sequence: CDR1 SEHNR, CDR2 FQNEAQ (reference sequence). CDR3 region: CASSLGGEKLFF. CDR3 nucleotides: TGTGCCAGCAGCTTAGGGGGTGAAAAACTGTTTTTT.

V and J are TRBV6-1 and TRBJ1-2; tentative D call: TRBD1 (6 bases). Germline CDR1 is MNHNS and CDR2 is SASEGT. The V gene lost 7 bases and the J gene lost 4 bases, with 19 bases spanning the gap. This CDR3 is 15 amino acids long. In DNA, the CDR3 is TGTGCCAGCAATCAAAGGTGGGGGGCGAGCTATGGCTACACCTTC. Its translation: CASNQRWGASYGYTF.